This T cell receptor beta chain was sequenced during a study of T cells in Graves' hyperthyroidism and ophthalmopathy. Study-level results: Model predictions of ophthalmopathy came a median approximately 6.2 months before onset. Also found in blood were most expanded thyroid clonotypes above 0.001.

This clonotype was observed many times. Its antigen is unknown. V shed 3 bases and J 6 bases; nucleotides not matched to a gene: 11. The CDR3 runs 15 residues. CDR1 and CDR2 (germline): DFQATT, SNEGSKA (reference sequence). Amplification yielded TCR beta CDR3 regions, with RNA transcripts as the source. In the first-round RT-PCR of the TCR CDR3, the HTBI primer set was used. TCRdb re-called the multiplex PCR reads with MiXCR, one entry per CDR3 protein. The repertoire includes about 290,000 distinct CDR3 sequences, roughly an eighth of them detected once, and 7.9% sits in the top ten. The TCR sequence derives from a woman aged 35 to 49 with Graves' hyperthyroidism. Sequenced: blood. V usage is TRBV20-1 and J usage is TRBJ2-3, with TRBD2 matching over 8 bases. CDR3 sequence (DNA): TGCAGTGCTAGCTACGACAGCGGGAGCCGTGATACGCAGTATTTT. As protein: CSASYDSGSRDTQYF.